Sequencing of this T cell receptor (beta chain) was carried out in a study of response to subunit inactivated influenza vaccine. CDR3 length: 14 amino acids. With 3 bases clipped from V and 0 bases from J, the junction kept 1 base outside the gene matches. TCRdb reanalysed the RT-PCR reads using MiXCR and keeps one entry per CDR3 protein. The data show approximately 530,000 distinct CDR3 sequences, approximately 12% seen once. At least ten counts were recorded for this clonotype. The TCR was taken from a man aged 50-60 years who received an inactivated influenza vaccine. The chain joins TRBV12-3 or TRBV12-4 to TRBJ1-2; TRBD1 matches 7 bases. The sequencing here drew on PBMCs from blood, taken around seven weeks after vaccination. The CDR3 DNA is TGTGCCAGCAGTTTGGGGACAGCTAACTATGGCTACACCTTC. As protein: CASSLGTANYGYTF.